Listed here are 32 T cell receptor beta chains from one sample, sequenced in a study of blood T cell repertoires in COVID-19. Clones were sequenced by immunoSEQ multiplex PCR, and TCRdb holds only the in-frame ones, with some missing. The sample holds around 270,000 clones, around 81% seen once. The sample comprised peripheral blood. Receptors originate from a person between 65 and 80 years old with COVID-19, enrolled during active disease.

This clone has just one count. The chain uses TRBV29-1 and TRBJ1-6; weak D call: TRBD1 (5 bases). The V end was cut by 5 bases, the J end by 9 bases, with 14 bases between. Germline V gene sequence: CDR1 SQVTM, CDR2 ANQGSEA. This CDR3 spans 13 amino acids. CDR3 bases: TGCAGCGTTCCGACGGGACTACTTTCACCCCTCCACTTT. This encodes CSVPTGLLSPLHF.

The CDR3 loop is CASSFISGYEQYF. The CDR3 region has the DNA TGCGCCAGCAGCTTTATATCGGGCTACGAGCAGTACTTC. This chain connects TRBV5-1 to TRBJ2-7, with D unresolved. Germline CDR1 is SGHRS and CDR2 is YFSETQ. There are 13 residues in the CDR3. Trimming stripped 2 bases from V and 3 bases from J, with 9 bases between.

This clone was seen a handful of times. The chain is built from TRBV4-2 and TRBJ2-1; 7 bases fit TRBD2. V dropped 6 bases and J dropped 5; count of bases not matched to a gene: 13. CDR1 LGHNA and CDR2 YNFKEQ come from the germline V gene. This CDR3 spans 16 amino acids. CDR3 bases: TGTGCCAGCAGTCATTCCGGGACTACCTCTAACAATGAGCAGTTCTTC. It yields the protein CASSHSGTTSNNEQFF.

This chain uses TRBV14 with TRBJ2-5; 7 bases line up with TRBD2. Germline V CDR1 and CDR2: SGHDN, FVKESK. The trim removed 4 bases at V and 3 bases at J, leaving 8 bases unmatched. This CDR3 is 15 amino acids long. The CDR3 region is CASSPGLRGKETQYF. In nucleotides, the CDR3 is TGTGCCAGCAGCCCGGGACTACGGGGAAAAGAGACCCAGTACTTC. Based on the CDR3 plus reference TRBV14 and TRBJ2-5, the full variable domain is EAGVTQFPSHSVIEKGQTVTLRCDPISGHDNLYWYRRVMGKEIKFLLHFVKESKQDESGMPNNRFLAERTGGTYSTLKVQPAELEDSGVYFCASSPGLRGKETQYFGPGTRLLVL.

V and J are TRBV19 and TRBJ2-3; 9 bases line up with TRBD1. The CDR3 contains 14 residues. Germline CDR1 and CDR2: LNHDA and SQIVND (reference sequence). Trimming took 5 bases from V and 3 from J; bases not matched to a gene: 3. CDR3 bases: TGTGCCAGTAGTGTGGACAGGGGAACAGATACGCAGTATTTT. It yields the protein CASSVDRGTDTQYF.

The chain links TRBV28 to TRBJ1-6; 8 positions agree with TRBD1. This CDR3 comprises 14 residues. From germline, CDR1 is MDHEN and CDR2 SYDVKM. Germline trimming cut 6 bases from V and 10 bases from J; bases unmatched to any gene: 8. Here the CDR3 DNA reads TGTGCCAGCAGCCGTGACAGGGGCGGATCACCCCTCCACTTT. Its translation is CASSRDRGGSPLHF.

This sequence joins TRBV10-3 and TRBJ1-2; 8 bases are a match to TRBD1. The CDR3 sequence is 16 residues long. Per germline, CDR1 ENHRY and CDR2 SYGVKD. V was clipped by 0 bases and J by 4 bases; unmatched bases: 7. The CDR3 nucleotides are TGTGCCATCAGTGAGTCAGCGGCAGGGGGCGGCTATGGCTACACCTTC. Residues: CAISESAAGGGYGYTF.

As DNA, the CDR3 is TGTGCCATCAGTGAGACGCAACTAGCGGGGGGGGACAATGAGCAGTTCTTC. Its protein product is CAISETQLAGGDNEQFF. The chain joins TRBV10-3 to TRBJ2-1; 13 bases align to TRBD2. CDR1 is ENHRY, CDR2 SYGVKD, per germline. J was trimmed by 5 bases and V by 2 bases; bases with no gene match: 6. CDR3 length: 17 amino acids.

This sequence joins TRBV28 and TRBJ2-7, with a possible D match to TRBD2 (5 bases). CDR1 and CDR2 (germline): MDHEN, SYDVKM. The CDR3 length is 14 residues. Trimming left V 5 bases short and J 2 bases short, with 13 bases between. CDR3 amino acids: CASSTPGRTYEQYF. The CDR3 DNA reads as TGTGCCAGCAGTACACCTGGGAGAACCTACGAGCAGTACTTC.

Details on this clone: Different DNA sequences within this sample yield the same CDR3. This rearrangement joins TRBV14 to TRBJ1-1; no clear D. CDR3 length equals 13 residues. Germline V gene lookup returns CDR1 SGHDN and CDR2 FVKESK. V was pared by 2 bases and J by 5 bases, with 9 bases between. CDR3 sequence: CASSQNRGTEAFF. In nucleotides, the CDR3 is TGTGCCAGCAGCCAAAATAGAGGAACTGAAGCTTTCTTT.

The chain carries TRBV12-5 and TRBJ2-2; 8 nucleotides align to TRBD2. Germline V lookup: CDR1 LGHNT, CDR2 FRNRAP. The CDR3 has 17 residues. Germline trimming cut 5 bases from V and 4 bases from J; bases unmatched to any gene: 12. As DNA, the CDR3 is TGTGCTAGTGGTGGCGGGGTAGCGGGATTGGGCACCGGGGAGCTGTTTTTT. This translates into CASGGGVAGLGTGELFF.

The chain links TRBV28 to TRBJ2-1; 7 positions match TRBD1. J gave up 6 bases and V 6 bases, and 20 bases lay outside the gene matches. CDR1 is MDHEN and CDR2 is SYDVKM in the germline V gene. The CDR3 is 18 residues long. The CDR3 nucleotides read TGTGCCAGCAGCCCCACCTTCCGCGAGACAGGGATTTCCAATGAGCAGTTCTTC. It specifies CASSPTFRETGISNEQFF.

The chain carries TRBV5-4 and TRBJ1-4; D uncertain. Trimming removed 4 bases at V and 8 bases at J, with 12 bases between. Germline assignment: CDR1 SGHNT and CDR2 YYREEE (reference sequence). CDR3 length: 13 residues. DNA of the CDR3: TGTGCCAGCAGCCAGGTCTCCGAGGAAAAACTGTTTTTT. This gives the protein CASSQVSEEKLFF.

The V gene is TRBV7-8, the J gene TRBJ2-5; weak D call: TRBD1 (5 bases). Germline-derived CDR1 and CDR2 are SGHVS and FQNEAQ. This CDR3 is 14 amino acids long. Trimming stripped 5 bases from V and 2 bases from J, with 12 bases between. CDR3 nucleotides: TGTGCCAGCAGCCGAGACAGAGTACAAGAGACCCAGTACTTC. It is translated as CASSRDRVQETQYF.

Concerning this clone: Other DNA sequences of this sample code for an identical CDR3. This chain uses TRBV7-7 with TRBJ1-1; D not resolved. Between the trimmed V and J ends, which lost 1 base and 1 base, there was a span of 4 bases. This CDR3 region has 13 residues. Germline assignment: CDR1 SSHAT and CDR2 FNYEAQ (reference sequence). The CDR3 region has the DNA TGTGCCAGCAGCTTAGACAGGAACACTGAAGCTTTCTTT. The encoded protein is CASSLDRNTEAFF. Full variable domain (missing parts from reference TRBV7-7 and TRBJ1-1): GAGVSQSPRYKVTKRGQDVTLRCDPISSHATLYWYQQALGQGPEFLTYFNYEAQPDKSGLPSDRFSAERPEGSISTLTIQRTEQRDSAMYRCASSLDRNTEAFFGQGTRLTVV.

The rearrangement joins TRBV7-9 to TRBJ1-2, with 7 nucleotides matching TRBD1. The CDR3 length is 17 residues. The junction had 17 bases not matched to a gene; V was cut back by 5 bases and J by 5 bases. Germline CDR1 is SEHNR and CDR2 is FQNEAQ (reference sequence). The CDR3 protein is CASSPEEGAGQLYGYTF. DNA of the CDR3: TGTGCCAGCAGCCCTGAGGAGGGGGCGGGACAACTTTATGGCTACACCTTC.

V usage is TRBV19 and J usage is TRBJ2-2; TRBD1 matches at 7 bases. CDR3 length equals 16 residues. The V and J ends lost 4 bases and 1 base, in that order; junction bases with no gene match: 6. Germline CDR1 is LNHDA and CDR2 is SQIVND (reference sequence). In nucleotides, the CDR3 is TGTGCCAGTAGTAGAGATAGACAGGGGAACACCGGGGAGCTGTTTTTT. Its translation: CASSRDRQGNTGELFF.

V is TRBV24-1 and J is TRBJ2-5; D is unclear. The germline V gene encodes CDR1 KGHDR and CDR2 SFDVKD. Between the trimmed V and J ends, which lost 1 base and 4 bases, there was a span of 3 bases. This CDR3 has 12 amino acids. In DNA form, the CDR3 reads TGTGCCACCAGTGATTTCGGAGAGACCCAGTACTTC. Its protein is CATSDFGETQYF.

The chain employs TRBV5-1 and TRBJ2-3, with a tentative D call TRBD1 (6 bases). The length of the CDR3 is 15 residues. Germline V gives CDR1 SGHRS, CDR2 YFSETQ. Trimming took 4 bases from V and 0 from J, leaving 12 bases between them. CDR3 sequence reads: CASSQETGSTDTQYF. DNA for the CDR3: TGCGCCAGCAGCCAAGAGACAGGCAGCACAGATACGCAGTATTTT.

The V gene is TRBV28, the J gene TRBJ1-5; TRBD1 agrees at 8 bases. V shed 6 bases, J shed 7 bases, and the junction held 8 bases outside the gene matches. CDR3 length: 14 amino acids. The germline V gene has CDR1 MDHEN and CDR2 SYDVKM. The CDR3 DNA follows: TGTGCCAGCAGCACACCAGGGGGCAGCCAGCCCCAGCATTTT. Residues: CASSTPGGSQPQHF. Together with reference TRBV28 and TRBJ1-5, the CDR3 gives the full variable domain: DVKVTQSSRYLVKRTGEKVFLECVQDMDHENMFWYRQDPGLGLRLIYFSYDVKMKEKGDIPEGYSVSREKKERFSLILESASTNQTSMYLCASSTPGGSQPQHFGDGTRLSIL.

CDR3 sequence: CASSAVASNEQFF. CDR3 DNA sequence: TGCGCCAGCAGCGCAGTAGCTAGCAATGAGCAGTTCTTC. The chain recombines TRBV5-1 with TRBJ2-1; D not certain. The CDR3 runs 13 residues. V was shortened by 4 bases and J by 6 bases, with 11 bases between the two germline ends. Germline CDR1 and CDR2: SGHRS and YFSETQ.

This sequence joins TRBV28 and TRBJ2-3, with TRBD1 identical over 9 bases. There are 17 residues in the CDR3. Germline assignment: CDR1 MDHEN and CDR2 SYDVKM. V trimming: 3 bases; J trimming: 2 bases; junction bases outside the gene matches: 9. CDR3 amino acids: CASSFRYRGPVTDTQYF. The DNA of the CDR3 is TGTGCCAGCAGTTTCCGGTACAGGGGGCCAGTCACAGATACGCAGTATTTT.

This clone has just a few counts. This sequence joins TRBV7-7 and TRBJ2-3; 9 nucleotides match TRBD2. Germline values: CDR1 SSHAT, CDR2 FNYEAQ (reference sequence). The CDR3 is 17 residues long. Unmatched junction bases numbered 9, after V lost 1 base and J lost 4 bases. The CDR3 sequence is CASSLGGAGGGSDTQYF. As DNA, the CDR3 is TGTGCCAGCAGCTTAGGGGGAGCGGGAGGTGGTTCAGATACGCAGTATTTT.

This clone was detected once. This chain joins TRBV7-2 and TRBJ2-1, with 8 nucleotides matching TRBD2. CDR1 is SGHTA and CDR2 is FQGNSA in the germline V gene. CDR3 size: 16 residues. Germline trimming cut 6 bases from V and 3 bases from J; bases unmatched to any gene: 10. In DNA form, the CDR3 reads TGTGCCAGCAGACTTAAGGGCGGGGGGCACTACAATGAGCAGTTCTTC. The encoded protein is CASRLKGGGHYNEQFF.

The chain links TRBV10-1 to TRBJ2-1, with D possibly TRBD2 on 6 matching bases. The CDR3 is 15 amino acids. V was trimmed by 2 bases and J by 3 bases, leaving 11 bases between them. The germline CDR1 and CDR2 sequences are WNHNN and SYGVQD (reference sequence). The CDR3 nucleotides are TGCGCCAGCAGTGAGACAGCGGGCTACTACAATGAGCAGTTCTTC. Residues: CASSETAGYYNEQFF.

This clone was seen a few times. This chain links TRBV3-1 (or the pseudogene TRBV3-2) with TRBJ1-6; D not resolved. The CDR3 totals 13 residues. The germline gives CDR1 LGHDT, CDR2 YNNKEL (reference sequence). Trimming took off 1 base at V and 9 bases at J, with 7 bases between the two ends. This CDR3 is CASSQGSGSPLHF. The DNA for the CDR3 is TGTGCCAGCAGCCAAGGTTCAGGTTCACCCCTCCACTTT.

This chain connects TRBV11-3 to TRBJ2-1; 9 bases line up with TRBD1. The germline gives CDR1 SGHNT, CDR2 YENEEA. The length of the CDR3 is 15 residues. The junction had 5 bases not matched to a gene; V was cut back by 3 bases and J by 5 bases. Written as DNA, the CDR3 is TGTGCCAGCAGCTTGGGGACAGGGTCAAACAATGAGCAGTTCTTC. Its translation: CASSLGTGSNNEQFF.

This chain uses TRBV12-3 or TRBV12-4 with TRBJ1-2, with D unclear. V was trimmed by 1 base and J by 2 bases, leaving 5 bases between them. The CDR3 spans 13 residues. The CDR3 coding sequence is TGTGCCAGCAGTTTAGTCAGAAACTATGGCTACACCTTC. Protein product: CASSLVRNYGYTF.

The rearrangement uses TRBV7-2 and TRBJ1-5; D gene uncertain. Germline loops: CDR1 SGHTA, CDR2 FQGNSA. The CDR3 covers 14 residues. Trimming pared 7 bases from V and 6 bases from J, leaving 16 bases between. The CDR3 protein is CASTREGPTQPQHF. For the CDR3, the DNA is TGTGCCAGCACGAGGGAGGGTCCGACTCAGCCCCAGCATTTT. Combining the CDR3 with reference TRBV7-2 and TRBJ1-5 gives the whole variable domain GAGVSQSPSNKVTEKGKDVELRCDPISGHTALYWYRQSLGQGLEFLIYFQGNSAPDKSGLPSDRFSAERTGGSVSTLTIQRTQQEDSAVYLCASTREGPTQPQHFGDGTRLSIL.

This chain joins TRBV7-3 and TRBJ2-1; 7 bases fit TRBD2. Looked up from germline, CDR1 is SGHTA and CDR2 is FQGTGA. With 5 bases clipped from V and 10 bases from J, the junction kept 17 bases outside the gene matches. This CDR3 comprises 16 residues. In nucleotides, the CDR3 is TGTGCCAGCAGCCGCAACACGGGGGGTCGCGTGGGAGAGCAGTTCTTC. Its translation: CASSRNTGGRVGEQFF.

This chain joins TRBV5-1 and TRBJ1-6; 8 bases agree with TRBD1. The junction had 7 bases not matched to a gene; V was cut back by 0 bases and J by 11 bases. CDR3 length: 15 residues. CDR1 and CDR2 from the germline V gene are SGHRS and YFSETQ. CDR3 protein: CASSLDWTGLPPLHF. As DNA, the CDR3 is TGCGCCAGCAGCTTGGACTGGACAGGGCTTCCACCCCTCCACTTT.

V usage is TRBV19 and J usage is TRBJ2-5, with D possibly matching TRBD1 (5 bases). The CDR3 has 14 amino acids. The ends were cut back, 1 base at V and 1 base at J, with 7 bases in the middle. Germline V gives CDR1 LNHDA, CDR2 SQIVND (reference sequence). The CDR3 bases are TGTGCCAGTAGTATAGGGGGCAGCCAAGAGACCCAGTACTTC. This translates into CASSIGGSQETQYF.